This T cell receptor beta chain originates from a study of cytomegalovirus exposure and HLA in healthy donors. Study summary: A data release that came early held about 89 million unique TCRs from HLA-typed donors. Study-wide results and caveats: CMV serostatus was the only recorded immune exposure for donors. When analyzed later, a missense DCLRE1C variant was found to be linked to TCR beta V- and J-gene trimming. Three of the chains that were CMV-associated were confirmed in vitro to be specific for CMV antigens.

The V gene end was trimmed by 0 bases and the J gene end by 4 bases; junction bases not matched to a gene: 12. The CDR3 has 19 amino acids. Germline assignment: CDR1 LNHNV and CDR2 YYDKDF (reference sequence). The study ran its PCR with 60 Vbeta and 13 Jbeta primers. Data came from immunoSEQ multiplex PCR; TCRdb stores just in-frame clones and leaves some out. The table includes about 160,000 clones, approximately 80% detected once. To note about this clone: No antigen is known for it.

Input material: PBMCs. The genes are TRBV15 and TRBJ1-1; TRBD1 agrees at 12 bases. This receptor was taken from a male donor in good health and CMV-seronegative. The CDR3 reads CATSRDMGQGAFVGTEAFF. The CDR3 nucleotides are TGTGCCACCAGCAGAGATATGGGACAGGGGGCTTTTGTGGGCACTGAAGCTTTCTTT. The entire variable domain, with the rest obtained from reference TRBV15 and TRBJ1-1, is as follows: DAMVIQNPRYQVTQFGKPVTLSCSQTLNHNVMYWYQQKSSQAPKLLFHYYDKDFNNEADTPDNFQSRRPNTSFCFLDIRSPGLGDTAMYLCATSRDMGQGAFVGTEAFFGQGTRLTVV.